This TCR beta chain emerged from a study of T-cell reconstitution after alpha-beta-depleted transplantation in children. This clonotype was seen many times. One end of the junction does not line up with germline, which may come from a read error. Preparation of the TCRbeta library was carried out with unique molecular identifiers. TCRdb analysed the PCR reads with MiXCR anew, one entry per CDR3 protein. Here the sample spans over 200,000 distinct CDR3 sequences, about a tenth being singletons. The source material was PBMCs, sampled before TCRalphabeta/CD19-depleted stem cell transplant. This clonotype originated in a child younger than two with acute myeloid leukemia, due to receive a stem cell transplant.

In nucleotides, the CDR3 is TGTGCCACCAGTGAAGCGGGCTTATCCTCCAATGAGCAGTTCTTC. It translates to CATSEAGLSSNEQFF. The genes are TRBV24-1 and TRBJ2-1; maybe TRBD2 (6 bases). The CDR3 is 15 residues long. Per germline, CDR1 KGHDR and CDR2 SFDVKD.